The T cell receptor beta chain described here comes from a study of graft-versus-host responses after intestinal transplantation. As for this clone: What it binds is not known.

Produced via immunoSEQ multiplex PCR; TCRdb's table is partial and in-frame only. The table includes roughly 100,000 clones, more than 75% detected once. The sequence derives from a human donor who received an intestinal transplant. Sequencing was performed on unstimulated CD4+ T cells sorted from spleen or lymph node cells, taken before intestinal transplant.

The CDR3 loop reads CASSATPLLLFDTQYF. As DNA, the CDR3 is TGTGCCAGCAGTGCTACCCCCTTGCTTCTCTTCGATACGCAGTATTTT. The chain employs TRBV28 and TRBJ2-3; D unresolved. Germline assignment: CDR1 MDHEN and CDR2 SYDVKM. The CDR3 totals 16 residues. V gave up 5 bases and J gave up 6 bases, with 21 bases separating them.